The entry that follows covers one T cell receptor (beta chain) sequence. In the original analysis: Using reference gene primer amplification, nucleated cell counts were estimated. Generated by immunoSEQ multiplex PCR, the TCRdb table keeps only in-frame clones and is missing some. The V and J calls and the clone size are those of that table, but D and trimming were determined from the DNA. The sample consists of more than 100,000 clones, approximately 80% of them appearing once. The data originate from a study of blood T cell repertoires in COVID-19. Study overall: Some COVID-19 samples were acute and others convalescent; all came from the United States, Italy and Spain. Sources were T cells, B-cell-depleted T cells, or PBMCs; the material itself was cDNA or gDNA.

The CDR3 loop spans 15 amino acids. V lost 3 bases, J lost 4 bases, and 13 bases lay in between. Germline V gene sequence: CDR1 LGHNT, CDR2 FRNRAP. This receptor was identified in a woman aged 45-60 years with acute or convalescent COVID-19. V usage is TRBV12-5 and J usage is TRBJ1-5; D is perhaps TRBD1 (6 bases). The sequenced material came from peripheral blood. CDR3: CASGLTQGLNQPQHF. CDR3 nucleotide sequence: TGTGCTAGTGGTTTAACACAGGGATTGAATCAGCCCCAGCATTTT.